The clone carrying this T cell receptor beta chain was seen once. Libraries were prepared by immunoSEQ multiplex PCR; TCRdb keeps only in-frame clonotypes and omits some of them. The sample lists some 130,000 clones, 90% occurring once. This specimen belongs to a study of blood T cell repertoires in COVID-19. Study overall: Specimens from acute and convalescent COVID-19 originated in the United States, Italy and Spain. In each case, the material was cDNA or gDNA derived from T cells, B-cell-depleted T cells, or PBMCs.

Looked up from germline, CDR1 is SGHTA and CDR2 is FQGTGA. The length of the CDR3 is 15 residues. Trimming stripped 3 bases from V and 2 bases from J, with 11 bases between. This TCR derives from a man over 45 with active COVID-19. The V call is TRBV7-3, the J call TRBJ2-1, with D maybe TRBD1 (6 bases). Sequenced sample: peripheral blood. The CDR3 loop reads CASSLNAGAYNEQFF. In DNA, the CDR3 is TGTGCCAGCAGCTTGAATGCAGGGGCCTACAATGAGCAGTTCTTC. Variable domain in full (rest from reference TRBV7-3 and TRBJ2-1): GAGVSQTPSNKVTEKGKYVELRCDPISGHTALYWYRQSLGQGPEFLIYFQGTGAADDSGLPNDRFFAVRPEGSVSTLKIQRTERGDSAVYLCASSLNAGAYNEQFFGPGTRLTVL.